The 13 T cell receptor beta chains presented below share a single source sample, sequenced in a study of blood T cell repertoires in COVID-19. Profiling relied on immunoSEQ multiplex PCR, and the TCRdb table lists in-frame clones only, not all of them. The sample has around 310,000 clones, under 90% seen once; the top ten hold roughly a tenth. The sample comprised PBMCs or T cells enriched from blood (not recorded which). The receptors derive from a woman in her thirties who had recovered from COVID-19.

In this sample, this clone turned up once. The CDR3 coding sequence is TGTGCCAGCAGTGGTCACCTCACGGTCGGGAATGAGCAGTTCTTC. As protein: CASSGHLTVGNEQFF. The J gene is TRBJ2-1, the V gene TRBV27; D not certain. The CDR3 is 15 amino acids. From germline, CDR1 is MNHEY and CDR2 SMNVEV (reference sequence). Trimming took off 5 bases at V and 7 bases at J, with 18 bases between the two ends.

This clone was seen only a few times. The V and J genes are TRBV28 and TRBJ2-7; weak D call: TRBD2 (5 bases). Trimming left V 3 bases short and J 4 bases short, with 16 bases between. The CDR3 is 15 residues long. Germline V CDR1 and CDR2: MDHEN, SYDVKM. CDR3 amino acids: CASSFPSEVGYEQYF. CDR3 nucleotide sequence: TGTGCCAGCAGTTTTCCCTCGGAGGTAGGTTACGAGCAGTACTTC.

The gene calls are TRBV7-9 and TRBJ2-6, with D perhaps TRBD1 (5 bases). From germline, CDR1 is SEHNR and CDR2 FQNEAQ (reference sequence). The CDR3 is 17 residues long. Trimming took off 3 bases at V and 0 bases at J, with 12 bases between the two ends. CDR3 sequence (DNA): TGTGCCAGCAGCTTTCGCACAGGCCGCTCTGGGGCCAACGTCCTGACTTTC. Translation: CASSFRTGRSGANVLTF.

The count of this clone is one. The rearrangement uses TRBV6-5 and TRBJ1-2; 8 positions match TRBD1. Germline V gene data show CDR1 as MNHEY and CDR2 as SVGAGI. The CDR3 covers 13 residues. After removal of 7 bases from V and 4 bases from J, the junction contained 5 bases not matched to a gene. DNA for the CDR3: TGTGCCAGCACCCGAACAGGGGGCTATGGCTACACCTTC. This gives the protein CASTRTGGYGYTF.

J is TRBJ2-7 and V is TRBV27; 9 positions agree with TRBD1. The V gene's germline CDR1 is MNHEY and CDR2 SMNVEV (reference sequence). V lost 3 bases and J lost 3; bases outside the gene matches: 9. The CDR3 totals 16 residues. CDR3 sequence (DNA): TGTGCCAGCAGTTTCACAGGGGGCGGAGAGGGCTACGAGCAGTACTTC. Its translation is CASSFTGGGEGYEQYF.

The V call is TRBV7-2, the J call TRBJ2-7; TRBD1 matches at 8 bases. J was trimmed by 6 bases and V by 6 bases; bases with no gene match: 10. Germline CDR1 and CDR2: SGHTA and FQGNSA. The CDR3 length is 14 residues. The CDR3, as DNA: TGTGCCAGCAGTCGCGGACAGGGCTTCCTCGAGCAGTACTTC. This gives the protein CASSRGQGFLEQYF.

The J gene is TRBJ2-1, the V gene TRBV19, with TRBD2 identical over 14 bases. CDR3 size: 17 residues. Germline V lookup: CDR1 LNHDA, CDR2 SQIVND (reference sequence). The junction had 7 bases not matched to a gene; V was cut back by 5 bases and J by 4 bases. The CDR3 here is CASSPGLAGGRYNEQFF. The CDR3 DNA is TGTGCCAGTAGTCCCGGACTAGCGGGAGGACGTTACAATGAGCAGTTCTTC.

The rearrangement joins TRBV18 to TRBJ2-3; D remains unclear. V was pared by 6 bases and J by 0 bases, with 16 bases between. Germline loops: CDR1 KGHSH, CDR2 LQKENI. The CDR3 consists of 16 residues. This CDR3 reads CASSRMGRQSTDTQYF. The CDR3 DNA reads TGTGCCAGCTCCCGTATGGGCCGGCAGAGCACAGATACGCAGTATTTT.

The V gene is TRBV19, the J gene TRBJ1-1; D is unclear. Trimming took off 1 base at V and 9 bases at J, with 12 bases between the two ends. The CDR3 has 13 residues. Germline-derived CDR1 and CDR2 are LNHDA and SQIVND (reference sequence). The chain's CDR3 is CASSIGPGSQAFF. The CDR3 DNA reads TGTGCCAGTAGTATAGGCCCCGGGTCCCAAGCTTTCTTT.

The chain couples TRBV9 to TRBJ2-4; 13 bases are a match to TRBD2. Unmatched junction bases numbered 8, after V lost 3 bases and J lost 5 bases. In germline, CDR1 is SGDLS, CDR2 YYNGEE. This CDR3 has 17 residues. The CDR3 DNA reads TGTGCCAGCAGCGCCGGCTCACTAGCGGGAGGGCAAAACATTCAGTACTTC. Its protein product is CASSAGSLAGGQNIQYF.

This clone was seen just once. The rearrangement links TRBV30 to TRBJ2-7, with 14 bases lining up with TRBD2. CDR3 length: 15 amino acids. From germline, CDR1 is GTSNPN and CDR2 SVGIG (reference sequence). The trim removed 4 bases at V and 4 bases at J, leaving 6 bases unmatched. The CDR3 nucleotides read TGTGCCTGGACCGGACTAGCGGGAGGAGATTACGAGCAGTACTTC. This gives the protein CAWTGLAGGDYEQYF.

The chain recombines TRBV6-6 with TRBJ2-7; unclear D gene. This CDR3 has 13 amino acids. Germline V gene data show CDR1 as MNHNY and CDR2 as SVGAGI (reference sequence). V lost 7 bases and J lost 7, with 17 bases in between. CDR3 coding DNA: TGTGCCAGCACTTCGGAGCGCCGCTGGGAGCAGTACTTC. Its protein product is CASTSERRWEQYF.

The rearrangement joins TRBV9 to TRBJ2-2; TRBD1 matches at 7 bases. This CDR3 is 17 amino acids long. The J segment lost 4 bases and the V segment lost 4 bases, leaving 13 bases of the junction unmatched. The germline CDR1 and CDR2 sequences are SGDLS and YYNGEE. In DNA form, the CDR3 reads TGTGCCAGCAGCCCCGGAACAGGGGTTTGGGCCACCGGGGAGCTGTTTTTT. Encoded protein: CASSPGTGVWATGELFF.